This T cell receptor (beta chain) was retrieved from a study of technical replicates of blood from a handful of donors. The CDR3 has 16 residues. V dropped 3 bases and J dropped 7; count of bases not matched to a gene: 10. Germline V gene sequence: CDR1 MNHNS, CDR2 SASEGT. TCRdb's table, derived via immunoSEQ multiplex PCR, lists solely in-frame clones and lacks some. This table holds about 80,000 clones, 95% to 98% found once. The receptor's source is a human donor in good health. The J gene is TRBJ2-1, the V gene TRBV6-1, with 9 nucleotides matching TRBD2. Source material: T cells isolated from PBMCs. In DNA, the CDR3 is TGTGCCAGCAGTGAGACAGGGACTAGCACCTCAAATGAGCAGTTCTTC. It codes for CASSETGTSTSNEQFF.